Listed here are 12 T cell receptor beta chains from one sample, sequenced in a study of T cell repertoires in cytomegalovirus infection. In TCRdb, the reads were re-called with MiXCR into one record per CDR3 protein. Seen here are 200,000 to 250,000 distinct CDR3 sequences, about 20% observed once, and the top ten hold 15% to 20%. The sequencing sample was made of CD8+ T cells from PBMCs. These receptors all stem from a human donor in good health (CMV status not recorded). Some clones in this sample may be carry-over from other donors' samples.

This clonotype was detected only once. CDR3 DNA: TGTGCCAGCAGCCAATCCGGGTCATGGGGCTACGAGCAGTACTTC. Translation: CASSQSGSWGYEQYF. The J gene is TRBJ2-7, the V gene TRBV16, with no clear D. This CDR3 is 15 amino acids long. Trimming removed 0 bases from V and 3 bases from J, with 12 bases in between. CDR1 KGHSY and CDR2 FQNENV come from the germline V gene.

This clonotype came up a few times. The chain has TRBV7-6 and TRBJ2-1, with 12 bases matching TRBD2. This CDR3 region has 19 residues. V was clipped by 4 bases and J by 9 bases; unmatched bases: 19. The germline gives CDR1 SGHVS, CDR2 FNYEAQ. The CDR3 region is CASSSPGVLAGGQRSEQFF. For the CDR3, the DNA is TGTGCCAGCAGCTCCCCCGGGGTACTAGCGGGGGGCCAGAGGAGTGAGCAGTTCTTC.

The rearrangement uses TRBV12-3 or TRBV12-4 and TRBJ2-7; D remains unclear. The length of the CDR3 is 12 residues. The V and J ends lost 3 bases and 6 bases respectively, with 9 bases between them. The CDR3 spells CASSFDVGEQYF. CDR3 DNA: TGTGCCAGCAGTTTTGATGTCGGCGAGCAGTACTTC.

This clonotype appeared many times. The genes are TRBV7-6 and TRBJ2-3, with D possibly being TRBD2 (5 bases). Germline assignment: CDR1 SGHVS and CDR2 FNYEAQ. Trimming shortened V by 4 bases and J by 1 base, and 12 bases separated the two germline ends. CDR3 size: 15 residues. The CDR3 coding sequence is TGTGCCAGCAGCTCACTAGTTCCAGGCACAGATACGCAGTATTTT. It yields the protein CASSSLVPGTDTQYF.

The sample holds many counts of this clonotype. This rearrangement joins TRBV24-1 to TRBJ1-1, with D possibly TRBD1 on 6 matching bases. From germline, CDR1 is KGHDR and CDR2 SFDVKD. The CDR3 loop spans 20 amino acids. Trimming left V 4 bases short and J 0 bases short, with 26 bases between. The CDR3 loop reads CATSDPEGQQGTYMNTEAFF. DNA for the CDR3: TGTGCCACCAGTGACCCCGAAGGCCAACAGGGAACGTACATGAACACTGAAGCTTTCTTT.

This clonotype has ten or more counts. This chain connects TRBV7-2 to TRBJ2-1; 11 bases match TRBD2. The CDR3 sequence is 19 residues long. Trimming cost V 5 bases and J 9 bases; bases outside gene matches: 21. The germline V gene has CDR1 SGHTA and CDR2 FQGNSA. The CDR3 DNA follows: TGTGCCAGCAGCCCCACCCGCCCTTTTAGCGGGGGGGCTTGGGGTGAGCAGTTCTTC. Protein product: CASSPTRPFSGGAWGEQFF.

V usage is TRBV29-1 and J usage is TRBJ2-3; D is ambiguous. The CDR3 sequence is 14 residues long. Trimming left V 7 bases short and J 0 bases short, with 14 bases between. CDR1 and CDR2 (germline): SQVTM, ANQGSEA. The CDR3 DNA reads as TGCAGCGGTTGGCTCGTGTTTAGCACAGATACGCAGTATTTT. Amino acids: CSGWLVFSTDTQYF.

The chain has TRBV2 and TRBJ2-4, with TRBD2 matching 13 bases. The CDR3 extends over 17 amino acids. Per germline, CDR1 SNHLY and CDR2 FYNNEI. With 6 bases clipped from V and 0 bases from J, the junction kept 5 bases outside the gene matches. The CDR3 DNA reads TGTGCCAGCAGAGGGACTAGCGGGGTAGGAGCCAAAAACATTCAGTACTTC. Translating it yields CASRGTSGVGAKNIQYF.

The CDR3: CASSYDRRGVYNEQFF. The DNA of the CDR3 is TGTGCCAGCAGTTACGATCGGCGGGGGGTCTACAATGAGCAGTTCTTC. V is TRBV6-2 or TRBV6-3 and J is TRBJ2-1, with 8 nucleotides matching TRBD2. CDR1 MNHEY and CDR2 SVGEGT come from the germline V gene. V gave up 2 bases and J gave up 3 bases; unmatched junction bases: 6. The CDR3 covers 16 residues.

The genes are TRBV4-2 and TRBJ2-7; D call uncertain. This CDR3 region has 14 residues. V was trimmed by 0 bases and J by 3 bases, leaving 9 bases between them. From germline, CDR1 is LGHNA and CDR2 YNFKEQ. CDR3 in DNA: TGTGCCAGCAGCCAAGATCTGGGTAGCTACGAGCAGTACTTC. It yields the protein CASSQDLGSYEQYF.

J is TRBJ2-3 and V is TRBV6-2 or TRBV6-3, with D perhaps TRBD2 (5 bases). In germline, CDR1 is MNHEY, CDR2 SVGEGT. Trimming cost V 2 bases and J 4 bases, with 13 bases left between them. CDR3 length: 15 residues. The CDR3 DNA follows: TGTGCCAGCAGTTACAGTACGGGGAGTGCAGATACGCAGTATTTT. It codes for CASSYSTGSADTQYF.

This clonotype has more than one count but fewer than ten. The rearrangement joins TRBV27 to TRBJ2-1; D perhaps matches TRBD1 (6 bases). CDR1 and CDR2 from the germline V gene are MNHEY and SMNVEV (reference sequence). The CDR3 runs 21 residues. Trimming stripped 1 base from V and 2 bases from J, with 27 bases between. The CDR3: CASSLFARGQHYDLAYNEQFF. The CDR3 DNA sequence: TGTGCCAGCAGTTTATTTGCCCGGGGACAACACTACGACCTAGCCTACAATGAGCAGTTCTTC.